The rows below give T cell receptor beta chains drawn from one sample of a study of T cell responses to AZD1222 COVID-19 vaccine. Only in-frame clones appear in the TCRdb table, and some are missing; sequencing was by immunoSEQ multiplex PCR. Among approximately 110,000 clones listed, about nine tenths were seen once. The specimen was peripheral blood, collected on day 0 of AZD1222 vaccination. Receptors originate from an adult in good health. CDR3s leave out the opening cysteine and the closing phenylalanine or tryptophan.

>TRBV10-2
ASTYQGVSSAF
>TRBV4-2
ASSLVQGQGSDEQF
>TRBV7-8
ASSLEGRGLRYT
>TRBV7-2
ASSFVRGHQPQH
>TRBV4-1
ASSQGLISYEQY
>TRBV4-3
ASSQDRTVNQPQH
>TRBV10-1
ASRASSTDTQY
>TRBV6-5
ASSYSYSGSYEQY
>TRBV30
AWAGATEAF
>TRBV5-1
ASSLGGGHSHNEQF
>TRBV29-1
SVRPGADEKLF
>TRBV10-1
ASSLTQRGEGSYNEQF
>TRBV7-2
ASSLVAAPYEQY
>TRBV10-2
ASSESRGPGVYTEAF
>TRBV6-2/TRBV6-3
ASSPRGGGLYNEQF
>TRBV7-9
ASESTGELF
>TRBV27
ASSLSFRDTQY
>TRBV19
ASSATLTGELF
>TRBV4-2
ASSQGLAADGGTGELF
>TRBV24-1
ATSDPTPNSEKLF
>TRBV18
ASSPSAPTPGAYGYT
>TRBV7-2
ASSLEGPVLYGYT
>TRBV29-1
SVEIGLAGAHGGELF
>TRBV9
ASSVTTAGYGYT
>TRBV11-2
ASSWASLPDTGELF
>TRBV6-2/TRBV6-3
ASTPLGSGNQPQH
>TRBV6-5
ASSYSGRWNTGELF
>TRBV18
ASSPGTELRPQH
>TRBV10-3
AISESGYIGEQF
>TRBV5-1
ASSPTGGVGYGYT
>TRBV18
ASLQGGWNTEAF
>TRBV18
ASSPRQVQGNEQF
>TRBV7-3
ASSPGLALSSGANVLT
>TRBV12-3/TRBV12-4
ASSGVVRPQH
>TRBV6-5
ASSYATVNTEAF
>TRBV20-1
SAKGFYGYT
>TRBV29-1
SVEDGQGDHGYT
>TRBV6-5
ASSSTTGGPYEQY
>TRBV30
AWSGVGQETQY
>TRBV7-8
ASSLAVSSSEYEQY
>TRBV28
ASSPGQGGTNEKLF
>TRBV7-3
ASSPNGGLGGYT
>TRBV2
ASSEQGPGNTIY
>TRBV7-9
ASSSRQAAYEQY
>TRBV6-6
ASSSGMGPNQPQH
>TRBV6-1
ASSDSGTATREQY
>TRBV6-5
ASSYSLGGNSPLH
>TRBV10-1
ASSSQDNEQF
>TRBV6-2/TRBV6-3
ASSLTPTGREHGYT
>TRBV5-1
ASSIDGGPYNEQF
>TRBV23-1
ASRFTDTQY
>TRBV6-5
ASSQTQGAQQY
>TRBV19
ASSIVQGPVGTQY
>TRBV7-9
ASSSGGMGTEAF
>TRBV7-9
ASSSGPMGVAGELF
>TRBV12-3/TRBV12-4
ASRWSLNYGYT
>TRBV2
AGQEGPNTGELF